This TCR beta chain was identified during a study of CD8 T cells in ankylosing spondylitis. Study findings and constraints: For ankylosing spondylitis blood, a TCR beta motif of several highly homologous variants appeared characteristic. The clones that were linked to disease were reported to be significantly enriched in matched synovial fluid samples from ankylosing spondylitis patients. Some motif variants were previously reported in reactive arthritis synovial fluid and blood.

In the case of this clonotype: What it binds is not known.

The authors made TCR beta libraries by quantitative 5'-RACE with molecular barcodes. TCRdb analysed the 5' RACE reads with MiXCR anew, one entry per CDR3 protein. The sample yields hundreds of thousands of distinct CDR3 sequences, 10% to 15% seen once. The ends were cut back, 5 bases at V and 4 bases at J, with 8 bases in the middle. The CDR3 is 12 amino acids. Germline CDR1 and CDR2: LGHDT and YNNKEL (reference sequence). What was sequenced was blood, either unsorted or a sorted T cell fraction (not recorded which). J is TRBJ1-2 and V is TRBV3-1; maybe TRBD1 (6 bases). This clonotype was sampled from a male donor with ankylosing spondylitis. The CDR3 DNA sequence: TGTGCCAGCAGCGGGGACACCTATGGCTACACCTTC. Translated: CASSGDTYGYTF.